This T cell receptor (beta chain) was sequenced for a study of T cell changes during pregnancy in multiple sclerosis. Some clones are missing from TCRdb's copy, which holds only in-frame ones; the method was immunoSEQ multiplex PCR. The sample has about 47,000 clones, 90% to 95% seen once. Trimming left V 0 bases short and J 6 bases short, with 12 bases between. CDR1 is LGHNA and CDR2 is YSLEER in the germline V gene. The CDR3 loop spans 14 amino acids. This TCR derives from a female donor with multiple sclerosis, enrolled in a pregnancy study. V usage is TRBV4-3 and J usage is TRBJ2-7; D may be TRBD2 (5 bases). This specimen was peripheral blood, taken after pregnancy. The CDR3 loop reads CASSQDLLRGEQYF. The CDR3 nucleotides are TGCGCCAGCAGCCAAGATCTTCTCCGGGGCGAGCAGTACTTC.